This TCR beta chain comes out of a study of OX40 agonist ivuxolimab in advanced cancers. Background on the whole study: Ivuxolimab was a fully human IgG2 agonistic monoclonal antibody targeting the costimulatory receptor OX40 (CD134). Intravenous ivuxolimab was administered to patients every 2 weeks at six dose levels: 0.01, 0.1, 0.3, 1.5, 3 and 10 mg/kg. Among the roughly 50 dose-escalation patients, approximately 20 had hepatocellular carcinoma, 15 or so melanoma, 9 renal cell carcinoma and 9 head and neck cancer. The dose-escalation cohort was almost 85% male with a mean age of approximately 60 years, ranging from 23 to 79. Patients were allowed to have had prior anti-PD-1, anti-PD-L1 or anti-CTLA-4 therapy, and approximately 40% of the dose-escalation patients had been treated with checkpoint inhibitors. Partial responses occurred in three dose-escalation patients, of whom one had hepatocellular carcinoma and two had cutaneous melanoma. The point of sequencing TCRbeta in the periphery was to test whether ivuxolimab changed TCR sequence diversity and drove clonal T-cell expansion. The monotherapy dose-escalation portion (N of about 57 patients) of the phase I ivuxolimab trial is reported in the paper.

Regarding this clone: The target of this receptor is not known. Qualities for individual bases were not recorded, and no much larger clone is one base off.

Trimming removed 3 bases from V and 8 bases from J, leaving 10 bases between the germline ends. The CDR3 covers 13 residues, taking in both the cysteine and the phenylalanine. Of all the DNA, just the CDR3 is kept, 39 bases in frame from base 1. CDR1 MNHNS and CDR2 SASEGT were looked up in the germline V gene. Genomic DNA was isolated from the sorted cells so that the TCRbeta CDR3 region could be sequenced. The immunoSEQ Assay was used for sequencing of TCRbeta CDR3 regions. TCRdb obtained this table from immuneACCESS and retained in-frame rearrangements with V and J assigned. These tables miss some clones; where compared with another copy, unresolved V genes account for less than half of the shortfall, and the remainder is unexplained. This sample comprises over 30,000 clones, about 81% of them detected only once. Jointly, the top ten make up 22% of the sample. The trial excluded patients who had a history of autoimmune disease or who were on systemic immunosuppression. Peripheral blood for TCR sequencing was collected from all dose cohorts at baseline, on cycle 4 day 1, and on cycle 7 day 1. The samples were drawn from a first-in-human, open-label, multicenter phase I dose-escalation trial of ivuxolimab. Adults with locally advanced or metastatic melanoma, renal cell carcinoma, hepatocellular carcinoma or head and neck squamous cell carcinoma were enrolled in the trial. Before TCR sequencing, CD4+ and CD8+ T cells were separately sorted from peripheral blood.

Points the paper makes about the study in general: On average, CD8+ T cells showed more expanded clones than CD4+ T cells after ivuxolimab. Partial responders in the 0.1-3.0 mg/kg groups had among the lowest normalized peripheral clonal expansion, especially among CD8+ T cells. Low levels of normalized T-cell clonal expansion were also seen in some patients who did not respond. The antigen specificity of the peripheral T cells that underwent clonal expansion was not determined. At doses of 0.1 to 3.0 mg/kg, clonal expansion of both CD4+ and CD8+ T cells in blood was seen between baseline and week 6.

This specimen consisted of CD4+ or CD8+ T cells sorted from blood, obtained in a trial of the OX40 agonist ivuxolimab. This receptor was taken from an adult with an advanced solid tumor such as melanoma, head and neck, liver or kidney cancer. The chain couples TRBV6-1 to TRBJ1-4; there is no confident call for the D gene. This receptor has the CDR3 CASSELREEKLFF. The base sequence is TGTGCCAGCAGTGAGTTGAGGGAAGAAAAACTGTTTTTT.